Listed here is a single T cell receptor (beta chain). Its matching antigen is unknown. V lost 4 bases, J lost 4 bases, and 3 bases stayed unmatched. Germline V gives CDR1 LGHNA, CDR2 YNFKEQ. The CDR3 consists of 14 residues. Sequencing was performed with immunoSEQ multiplex PCR; in TCRdb, only in-frame clones are kept and a portion is missing. The table shows roughly 150,000 clones, with 85% to 95% occurring only once. This entry comes from a study of T cell responses to AZD1222 COVID-19 vaccine. Background on the study: Second doses at about 4 or about 12 weeks were pooled. Study-wide points: It should be noted that donors were predominantly white British and more often female, and clonal diversity was possibly underestimated. Two AZD1222 administrations were followed by greater Spike-specific TCR breadth and depth. Vaccine-related CD4 TCRs covered spike, predominating at 160-218 and 743-854.

The chain uses TRBV4-2 and TRBJ2-3; 9 bases are shared with TRBD1. This receptor was obtained from an adult in good health. The material sequenced was peripheral blood, taken on day 0 of AZD1222 vaccination. The CDR3 loop reads CASSPGTGSDTQYF. CDR3 nucleotides: TGTGCCAGCAGCCCTGGGACAGGGTCAGATACGCAGTATTTT.